The 17 T cell receptor beta chains in this list originate from one sample, sequenced in a study of T cell repertoires in cytomegalovirus infection (dated by TCRdb to 2018 to 2020). The instrument was an Illumina HiSeq 1500. TCRdb itself trimmed the public reads at Q25 with fastp, ran MiXCR and retained productive beta chains. Duplicate CDR3 protein sequences are folded into a single record with the most common DNA and genes. This sample holds approximately 100,000 distinct CDR3 sequences; less than 25% were observed only once. The ten largest clones add up to approximately 39% of the sample. The sequenced sample consisted of CD8+ T cells from PBMCs. All receptors come from a human donor in good health (CMV status not recorded). Some clones in this sample may be carry-over from other donors' samples.

The sample holds a few counts of this clonotype. The rearrangement links TRBV7-4 to TRBJ1-2; perhaps TRBD1 as D (5 bases). V lost 5 bases, J lost 0 bases, and 13 bases lay in between. CDR1 is SGHVT and CDR2 is SQSDAQ in the germline V gene. This CDR3 is 15 amino acids long. CDR3 bases: TGTGCCAGCAGCGCAGAGGCAGGGTCTAACTATGGCTACACCTTC. Translated: CASSAEAGSNYGYTF.

This clonotype was picked up a small number of times. J is TRBJ2-5 and V is TRBV7-9, with TRBD1 matching over 8 bases. V was pared by 5 bases and J by 2 bases, with 7 bases of the junction left unmatched. Germline V gives CDR1 SEHNR, CDR2 FQNEAQ (reference sequence). The CDR3 covers 15 residues. CDR3 protein: CASSAPQGAQETQYF. The CDR3 DNA sequence: TGTGCCAGCAGCGCCCCGCAGGGGGCTCAAGAGACCCAGTACTTC.

This clonotype showed up many times. V gene TRBV11-2 combines with J gene TRBJ2-7; 8 nucleotides align to TRBD1. The V gene end was trimmed by 5 bases and the J gene end by 1 base; junction bases not matched to a gene: 4. CDR1 SGHAT and CDR2 FQNNGV come from the germline V gene. The CDR3 contains 14 residues. The CDR3 DNA sequence: TGTGCCAGCAGCGCAGGACAGGGTTCCTACGAGCAGTACTTC. Translation gives CASSAGQGSYEQYF.

The CDR3 protein is CASSPSQGQAYGYTF. The CDR3 nucleotides are TGTGCCAGCAGCCCCTCCCAGGGACAGGCCTATGGCTACACCTTC. This chain links TRBV11-2 with TRBJ1-2; 8 positions agree with TRBD1. Germline CDR1 SGHAT, CDR2 FQNNGV. Trimming cost V 5 bases and J 4 bases; bases outside gene matches: 9. The length of the CDR3 is 15 residues.

The V call is TRBV20-1, the J call TRBJ2-1; 8 bases map to TRBD2. The CDR3 is made up of 15 amino acids. CDR1 and CDR2 (germline): DFQATT, SNEGSKA (reference sequence). Trimming took 5 bases from V and 5 from J; bases not matched to a gene: 11. CDR3 bases: TGCAGTGCTTCTCTCGGGAGGGCTGGCGACAATGAGCAGTTCTTC. Translating it yields CSASLGRAGDNEQFF.

The chain joins TRBV7-9 to TRBJ2-1; either TRBD1 or TRBD2 may supply D (5 bases each). CDR3 length: 16 residues. The V gene lost 5 bases and the J gene lost 4 bases, with 18 bases spanning the gap. The germline V gene has CDR1 SEHNR and CDR2 FQNEAQ (reference sequence). CDR3: CASSTSGTYQYNEQFF. In DNA form, the CDR3 reads TGTGCCAGCAGCACCTCTGGGACCTACCAATACAATGAGCAGTTCTTC.

This clonotype was recorded a few times. The rearrangement links TRBV4-3 to TRBJ2-1; the match to TRBD2 covers 12 bases. Unmatched junction bases numbered 5, after V lost 4 bases and J lost 4 bases. In germline, CDR1 is LGHNA, CDR2 YSLEER. This CDR3 spans 16 amino acids. This CDR3 reads CASSPRTSGVYNEQFF. In nucleotides, the CDR3 is TGCGCCAGCAGCCCTAGGACTAGCGGGGTGTACAATGAGCAGTTCTTC.

This clonotype was found a few times. The rearrangement uses TRBV13 and TRBJ1-5; 7 nucleotides match TRBD1. Unmatched junction bases numbered 0, after V lost 0 bases and J lost 1 base. The CDR3 sequence is 15 residues long. The germline CDR1 and CDR2 sequences are PRHDT and FYEKMQ (reference sequence). The DNA of the CDR3 is TGTGCCAGCAGCTTAGGCAGGGGGAGCAATCAGCCCCAGCATTTT. Protein: CASSLGRGSNQPQHF. The full variable domain, rest sourced from reference TRBV13 and TRBJ1-5, is AAGVIQSPRHLIKEKRETATLKCYPIPRHDTVYWYQQGPGQDPQFLISFYEKMQSDKGSIPDRFSAQQFSDYHSELNMSSLELGDSALYFCASSLGRGSNQPQHFGDGTRLSIL.

The chain uses TRBV7-2 and TRBJ2-7; D call uncertain. CDR3 size: 12 residues. V dropped 1 base and J dropped 7 bases, with 8 bases sitting between them. Germline CDR1 reads SGHTA; CDR2 reads FQGNSA. CDR3 sequence reads: CASSLDCREQYF. The CDR3, as DNA: TGTGCCAGCAGCTTAGATTGCAGAGAGCAGTACTTC.

This clonotype showed up many times. V gene TRBV2 combines with J gene TRBJ2-2; 9 positions agree with TRBD2. Germline V CDR1 and CDR2: SNHLY, FYNNEI. CDR3 length equals 18 residues. V dropped 2 bases and J dropped 1; count of bases not matched to a gene: 8. CDR3 sequence (DNA): TGTGCCAGCAGTGAACCGATATTAGCGGGAGTGAACACCGGGGAGCTGTTTTTT. This codes for CASSEPILAGVNTGELFF.

V and J are TRBV4-1 and TRBJ2-1; TRBD2 agrees at 7 bases. Trimming cost V 4 bases and J 1 base; bases outside gene matches: 7. Germline V gene lookup returns CDR1 MGHRA and CDR2 YSYEKL. The CDR3 runs to 16 residues. The CDR3 spells CASSRLGGRSYNEQFF. In nucleotides, the CDR3 is TGCGCCAGCAGCCGCCTCGGGGGGAGGTCCTACAATGAGCAGTTCTTC.

This clonotype was recorded at least ten times. The chain links TRBV27 to TRBJ2-1; D remains unclear. The germline gives CDR1 MNHEY, CDR2 SMNVEV (reference sequence). Trimming left V 6 bases short and J 0 bases short, with 12 bases between. There are 15 residues in the CDR3. This chain's CDR3 is CASSLDSFSYNEQFF. The CDR3 bases are TGTGCCAGCAGCCTCGACTCATTCTCCTACAATGAGCAGTTCTTC.

V gene TRBV19 combines with J gene TRBJ1-5; 9 positions match TRBD1. The ends lost 2 bases at V and 6 bases at J; junction bases unmatched: 5. This CDR3 contains 15 residues. Per germline, CDR1 LNHDA and CDR2 SQIVND (reference sequence). CDR3 residues: CASSIMTDRGQPQHF. CDR3 nucleotides: TGTGCCAGTAGTATAATGACGGACAGGGGTCAGCCCCAGCATTTT.

The table lists this clonotype with a few counts. This sequence joins TRBV14 and TRBJ1-1; no reliable D call. CDR1 SGHDN and CDR2 FVKESK come from the germline V gene. The CDR3 runs to 15 residues. V lost 1 base, J lost 2 bases, and 11 bases lay in between. DNA for the CDR3: TGTGCCAGCAGCCAAGCGACGGCCTTAAACACTGAAGCTTTCTTT. This encodes CASSQATALNTEAFF.

V usage is TRBV7-9 and J usage is TRBJ2-1; 14 bases agree with TRBD2. The length of the CDR3 is 12 residues. Trimming removed 4 bases from V and 14 bases from J; junction bases left unmatched: 1. Germline V gene data show CDR1 as SEHNR and CDR2 as FQNEAQ (reference sequence). DNA of the CDR3: TGTGCCAGCAGCTCGACTAGCGGGAGGGAGTTCTTC. Translating it yields CASSSTSGREFF.

DNA for the CDR3: TGTGCCAGCAGCCCTAGACTAGCGGGAGTTTCCTGGGGCCAAGAGACCCAGTACTTC. As protein: CASSPRLAGVSWGQETQYF. V and J are TRBV5-3 and TRBJ2-5; TRBD2 matches 12 bases. TRBV5-3 has ORF status, its function being uncertain. V shed 8 bases, J shed 1 base, and the junction held 18 bases outside the gene matches. The CDR3 is 19 amino acids.

The chain has TRBV4-3 and TRBJ2-3; TRBD2 matches 9 bases. The CDR3 consists of 16 residues. The trim removed 0 bases at V and 2 bases at J, leaving 3 bases unmatched. The germline V gene has CDR1 LGHNA and CDR2 YSLEER. CDR3: CASSQDAGGPTDTQYF. The CDR3 nucleotides are TGCGCCAGCAGCCAAGATGCGGGGGGGCCCACAGATACGCAGTATTTT.